This T cell receptor (beta chain) is from a study of blood T cell repertoires in COVID-19. Whole-study context: Collection of acute and convalescent COVID-19 samples took place in the United States, Italy and Spain. The cDNA or gDNA used as material had been derived from T cells, B-cell-depleted T cells, or PBMCs.

After removal of 4 bases from V and 8 bases from J, the junction contained 7 bases not matched to a gene. Germline CDR1 is SNHLY and CDR2 is FYNNEI. This CDR3 is 16 amino acids long. In the authors' methods: Estimation of nucleated cell counts relied on the amplification of reference gene primers. Only in-frame clones appear in the TCRdb table, and some are missing; sequencing was by immunoSEQ multiplex PCR. D and trimming come from the DNA, and the V and J calls and clone size come from that table. The sample includes some 240,000 clones, 82% of them seen just once. This clonotype originated in a woman in her sixties with active or convalescent COVID-19. The J gene is TRBJ1-6, the V gene TRBV2; 11 positions agree with TRBD1. Sequencing was performed on peripheral blood. The CDR3 DNA reads as TGTGCCAGCAGTGCATGGGGACAGGGGGGGCATTCACCCCTCCACTTT. Protein sequence: CASSAWGQGGHSPLHF. The full variable domain, rest sourced from reference TRBV2 and TRBJ1-6, is EPEVTQTPSHQVTQMGQEVILRCVPISNHLYFYWYRQILGQKVEFLVSFYNNEISEKSEIFDDQFSVERPDGSNFTLKIRSTKLEDSAMYFCASSAWGQGGHSPLHFGNGTRLTVT.